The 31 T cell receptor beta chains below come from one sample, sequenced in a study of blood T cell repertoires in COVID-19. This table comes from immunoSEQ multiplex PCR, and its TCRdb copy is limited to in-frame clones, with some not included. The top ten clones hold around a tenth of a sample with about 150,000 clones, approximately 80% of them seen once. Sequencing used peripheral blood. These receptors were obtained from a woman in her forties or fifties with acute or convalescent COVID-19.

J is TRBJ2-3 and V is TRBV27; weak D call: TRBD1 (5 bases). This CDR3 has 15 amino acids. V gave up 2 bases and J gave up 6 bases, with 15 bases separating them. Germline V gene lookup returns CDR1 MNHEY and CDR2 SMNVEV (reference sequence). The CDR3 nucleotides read TGTGCCAGCAGTTTAAAGGGGTGGACATGGGATACGCAGTATTTT. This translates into CASSLKGWTWDTQYF.

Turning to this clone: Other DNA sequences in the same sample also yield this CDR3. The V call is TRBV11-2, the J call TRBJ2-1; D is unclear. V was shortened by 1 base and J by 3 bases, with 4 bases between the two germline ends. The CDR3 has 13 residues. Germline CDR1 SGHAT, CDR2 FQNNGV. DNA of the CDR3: TGTGCCAGCAGCTTAGGGCACTACAATGAGCAGTTCTTC. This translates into CASSLGHYNEQFF.

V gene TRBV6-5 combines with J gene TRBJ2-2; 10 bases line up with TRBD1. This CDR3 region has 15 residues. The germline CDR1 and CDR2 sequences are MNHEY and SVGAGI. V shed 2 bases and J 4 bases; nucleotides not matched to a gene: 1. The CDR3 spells CASSYDRGLTGELFF. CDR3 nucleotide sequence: TGTGCCAGCAGTTACGACAGGGGGCTCACCGGGGAGCTGTTTTTT.

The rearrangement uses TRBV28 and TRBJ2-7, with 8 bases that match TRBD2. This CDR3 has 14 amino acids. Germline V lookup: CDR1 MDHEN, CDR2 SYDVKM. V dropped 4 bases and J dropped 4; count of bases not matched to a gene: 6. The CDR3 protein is CASSSTSGRYEQYF. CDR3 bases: TGTGCCAGCAGTTCTACTAGCGGAAGATACGAGCAGTACTTC.

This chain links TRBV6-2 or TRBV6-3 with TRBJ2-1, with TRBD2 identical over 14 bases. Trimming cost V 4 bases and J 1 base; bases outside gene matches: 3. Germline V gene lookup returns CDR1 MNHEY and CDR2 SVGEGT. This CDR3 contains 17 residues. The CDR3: CASSLGTSGSSYNEQFF. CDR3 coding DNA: TGTGCCAGCAGTTTAGGGACTAGCGGGAGTTCCTACAATGAGCAGTTCTTC.

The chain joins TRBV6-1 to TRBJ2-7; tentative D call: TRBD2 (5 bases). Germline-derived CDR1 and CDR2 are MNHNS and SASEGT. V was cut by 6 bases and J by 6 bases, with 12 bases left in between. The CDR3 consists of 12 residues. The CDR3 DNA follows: TGTGCCAGCAGCCCTCACGGGATCGAGCAGTACTTC. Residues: CASSPHGIEQYF.

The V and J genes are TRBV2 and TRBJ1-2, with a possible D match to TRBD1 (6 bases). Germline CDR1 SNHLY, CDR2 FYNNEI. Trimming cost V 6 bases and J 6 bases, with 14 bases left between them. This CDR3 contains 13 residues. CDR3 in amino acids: CASSPLDRNGYTF. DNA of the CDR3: TGTGCCAGCAGCCCCCTGGACAGAAATGGCTACACCTTC.

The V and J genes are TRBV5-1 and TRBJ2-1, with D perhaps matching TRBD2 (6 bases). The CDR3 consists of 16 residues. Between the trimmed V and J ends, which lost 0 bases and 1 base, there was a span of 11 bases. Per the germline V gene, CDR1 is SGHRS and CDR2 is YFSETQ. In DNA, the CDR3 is TGCGCCAGCAGCTTGGCCCCTAGCGATTCCTACAATGAGCAGTTCTTC. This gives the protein CASSLAPSDSYNEQFF.

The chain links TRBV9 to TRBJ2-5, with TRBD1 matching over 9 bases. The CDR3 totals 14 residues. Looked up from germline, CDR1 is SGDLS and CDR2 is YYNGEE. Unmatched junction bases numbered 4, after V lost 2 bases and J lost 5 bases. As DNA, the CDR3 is TGTGCCAGCAGCGTCGACAGGGGGGGCGAGACCCAGTACTTC. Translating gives CASSVDRGGETQYF.

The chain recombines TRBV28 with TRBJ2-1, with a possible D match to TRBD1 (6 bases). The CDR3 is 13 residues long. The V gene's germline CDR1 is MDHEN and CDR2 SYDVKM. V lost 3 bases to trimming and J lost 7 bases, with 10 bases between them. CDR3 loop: CASSFWGRNEQFF. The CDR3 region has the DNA TGTGCCAGCAGTTTTTGGGGGCGGAATGAGCAGTTCTTC.

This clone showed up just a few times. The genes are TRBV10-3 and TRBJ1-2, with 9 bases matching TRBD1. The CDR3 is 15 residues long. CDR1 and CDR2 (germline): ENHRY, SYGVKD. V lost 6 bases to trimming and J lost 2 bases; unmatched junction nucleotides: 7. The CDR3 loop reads CAISPQGAANYGYTF. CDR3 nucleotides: TGTGCCATCAGCCCACAGGGGGCGGCCAACTATGGCTACACCTTC.

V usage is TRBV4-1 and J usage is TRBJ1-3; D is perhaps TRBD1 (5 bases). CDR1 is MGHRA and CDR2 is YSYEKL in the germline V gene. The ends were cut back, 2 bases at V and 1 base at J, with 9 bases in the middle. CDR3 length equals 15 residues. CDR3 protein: CASSQPTESGNTIYF. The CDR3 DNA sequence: TGCGCCAGCAGCCAACCGACAGAATCTGGAAACACCATATATTTT.

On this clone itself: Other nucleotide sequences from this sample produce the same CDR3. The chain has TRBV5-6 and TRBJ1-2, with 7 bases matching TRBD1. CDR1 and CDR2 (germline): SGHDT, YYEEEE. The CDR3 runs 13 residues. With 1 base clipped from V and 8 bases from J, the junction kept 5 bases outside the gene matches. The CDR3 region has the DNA TGTGCCAGCAGCTTGCGTCAGGGGGACGGCTACACCTTC. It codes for CASSLRQGDGYTF.

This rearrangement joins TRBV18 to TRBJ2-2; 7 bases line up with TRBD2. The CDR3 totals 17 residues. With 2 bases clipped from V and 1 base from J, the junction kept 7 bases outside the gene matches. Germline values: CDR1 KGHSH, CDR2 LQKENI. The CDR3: CASSPSLAEVNTGELFF. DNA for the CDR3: TGTGCCAGCTCACCATCGCTAGCGGAGGTGAACACCGGGGAGCTGTTTTTT.

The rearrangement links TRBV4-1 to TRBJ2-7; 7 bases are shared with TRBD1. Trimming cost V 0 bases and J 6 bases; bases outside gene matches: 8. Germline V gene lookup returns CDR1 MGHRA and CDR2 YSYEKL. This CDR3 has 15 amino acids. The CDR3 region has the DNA TGCGCCAGCAGCCAAGATGGGACAGCCAGAGGCGAGCAGTACTTC. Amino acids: CASSQDGTARGEQYF.

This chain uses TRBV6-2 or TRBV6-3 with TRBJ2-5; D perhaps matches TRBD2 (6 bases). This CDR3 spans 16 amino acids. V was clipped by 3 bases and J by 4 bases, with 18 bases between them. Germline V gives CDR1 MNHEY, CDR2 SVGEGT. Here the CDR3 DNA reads TGTGCCAGCAGTTATTCTAAATACGCGGGGCCAGAGACCCAGTACTTC. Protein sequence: CASSYSKYAGPETQYF.

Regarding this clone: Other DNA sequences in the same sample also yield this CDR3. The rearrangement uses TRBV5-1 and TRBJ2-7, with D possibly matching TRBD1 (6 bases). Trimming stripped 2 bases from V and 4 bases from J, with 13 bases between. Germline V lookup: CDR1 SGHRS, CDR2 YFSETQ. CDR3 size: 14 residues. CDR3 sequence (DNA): TGCGCCAGCAGCTTAGGGCAGGGGAGTTACGAGCAGTACTTC. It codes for CASSLGQGSYEQYF.

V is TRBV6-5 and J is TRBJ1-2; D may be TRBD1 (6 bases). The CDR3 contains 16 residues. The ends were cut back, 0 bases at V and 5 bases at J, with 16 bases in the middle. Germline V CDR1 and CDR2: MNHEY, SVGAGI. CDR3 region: CASSYSAQTGLYGYTF. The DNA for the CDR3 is TGTGCCAGCAGTTACTCGGCTCAAACAGGGCTTTATGGCTACACCTTC.

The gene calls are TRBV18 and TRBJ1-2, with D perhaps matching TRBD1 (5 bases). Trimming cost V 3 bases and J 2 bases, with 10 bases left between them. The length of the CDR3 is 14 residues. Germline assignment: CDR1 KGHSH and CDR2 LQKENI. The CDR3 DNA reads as TGTGCCAGCTCACCCTTAGACAGCAACTATGGCTACACCTTC. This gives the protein CASSPLDSNYGYTF.

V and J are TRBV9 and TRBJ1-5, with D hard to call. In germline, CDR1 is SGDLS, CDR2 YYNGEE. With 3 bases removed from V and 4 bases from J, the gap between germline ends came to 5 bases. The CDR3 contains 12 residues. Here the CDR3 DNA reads TGTGCCAGCAGCGCCGGGAATCAGCCCCAGCATTTT. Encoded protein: CASSAGNQPQHF.

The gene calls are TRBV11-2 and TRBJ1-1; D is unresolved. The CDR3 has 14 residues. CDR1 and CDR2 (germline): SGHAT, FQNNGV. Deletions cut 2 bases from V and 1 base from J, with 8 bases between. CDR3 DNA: TGTGCCAGCAGCTTATCTGAGGGGAACACTGAAGCTTTCTTT. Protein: CASSLSEGNTEAFF.

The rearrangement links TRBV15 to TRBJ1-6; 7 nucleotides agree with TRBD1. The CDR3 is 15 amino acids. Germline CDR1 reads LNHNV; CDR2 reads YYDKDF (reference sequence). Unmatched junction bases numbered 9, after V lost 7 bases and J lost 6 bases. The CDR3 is CATKTRTGPNSPLHF. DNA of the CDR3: TGTGCCACCAAGACCCGGACAGGCCCTAATTCACCCCTCCACTTT. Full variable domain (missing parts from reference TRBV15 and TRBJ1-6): DAMVIQNPRYQVTQFGKPVTLSCSQTLNHNVMYWYQQKSSQAPKLLFHYYDKDFNNEADTPDNFQSRRPNTSFCFLDIRSPGLGDTAMYLCATKTRTGPNSPLHFGNGTRLTVT.

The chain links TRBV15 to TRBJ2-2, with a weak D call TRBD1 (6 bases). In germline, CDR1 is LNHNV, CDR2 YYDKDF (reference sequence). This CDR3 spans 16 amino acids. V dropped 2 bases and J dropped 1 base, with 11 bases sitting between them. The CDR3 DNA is TGTGCCACCAGCAGACCGGGACACGGGAACACCGGGGAGCTGTTTTTT. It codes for CATSRPGHGNTGELFF.

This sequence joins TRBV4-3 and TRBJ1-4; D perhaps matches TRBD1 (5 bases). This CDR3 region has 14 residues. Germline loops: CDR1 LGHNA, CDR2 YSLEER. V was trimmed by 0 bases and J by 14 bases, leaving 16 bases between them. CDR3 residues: CASSQDGGGGNLFF. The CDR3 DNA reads TGCGCCAGCAGCCAAGATGGGGGGGGAGGTAATCTGTTTTTT.

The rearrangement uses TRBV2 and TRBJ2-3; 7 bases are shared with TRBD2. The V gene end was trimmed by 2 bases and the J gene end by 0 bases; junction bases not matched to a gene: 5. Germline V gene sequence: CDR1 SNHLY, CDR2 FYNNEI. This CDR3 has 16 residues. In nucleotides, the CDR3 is TGTGCCAGCAGTGAATGGCGGGGGTCTAGCACAGATACGCAGTATTTT. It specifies CASSEWRGSSTDTQYF.

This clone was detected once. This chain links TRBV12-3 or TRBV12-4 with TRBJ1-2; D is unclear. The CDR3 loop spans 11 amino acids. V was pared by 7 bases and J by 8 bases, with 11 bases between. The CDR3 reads CASNWGVGYTF. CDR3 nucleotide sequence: TGTGCCAGCAACTGGGGAGTCGGCTACACCTTC.

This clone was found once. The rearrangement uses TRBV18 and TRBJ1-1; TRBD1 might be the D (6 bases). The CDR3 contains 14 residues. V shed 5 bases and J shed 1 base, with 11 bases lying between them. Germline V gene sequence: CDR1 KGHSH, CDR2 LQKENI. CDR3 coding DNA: TGTGCCAGCTCATCTCTGACAGGGAACACTGAAGCTTTCTTT. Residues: CASSSLTGNTEAFF.

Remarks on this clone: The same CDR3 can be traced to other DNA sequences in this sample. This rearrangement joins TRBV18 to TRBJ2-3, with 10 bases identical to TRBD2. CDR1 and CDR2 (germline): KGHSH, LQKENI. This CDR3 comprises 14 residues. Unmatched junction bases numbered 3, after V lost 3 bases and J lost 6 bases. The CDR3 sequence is CASSPSGGSDTQYF. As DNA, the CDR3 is TGTGCCAGCTCACCTAGCGGGGGGTCGGATACGCAGTATTTT.

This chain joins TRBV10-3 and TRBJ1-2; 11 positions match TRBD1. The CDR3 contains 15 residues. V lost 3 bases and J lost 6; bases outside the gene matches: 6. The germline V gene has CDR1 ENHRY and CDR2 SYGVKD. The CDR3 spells CAISDPGTGGDGYTF. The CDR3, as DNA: TGTGCCATCAGTGACCCGGGGACAGGGGGTGATGGCTACACCTTC.

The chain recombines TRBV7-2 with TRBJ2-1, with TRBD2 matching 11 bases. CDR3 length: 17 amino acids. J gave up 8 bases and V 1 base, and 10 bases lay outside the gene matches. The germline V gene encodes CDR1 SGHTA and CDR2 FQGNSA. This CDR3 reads CASSLGLRGLAAHEQFF. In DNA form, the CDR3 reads TGTGCCAGCAGCTTAGGTCTTAGGGGACTAGCGGCCCATGAGCAGTTCTTC. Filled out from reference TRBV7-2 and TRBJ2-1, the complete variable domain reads GAGVSQSPSNKVTEKGKDVELRCDPISGHTALYWYRQSLGQGLEFLIYFQGNSAPDKSGLPSDRFSAERTGGSVSTLTIQRTQQEDSAVYLCASSLGLRGLAAHEQFFGPGTRLTVL.

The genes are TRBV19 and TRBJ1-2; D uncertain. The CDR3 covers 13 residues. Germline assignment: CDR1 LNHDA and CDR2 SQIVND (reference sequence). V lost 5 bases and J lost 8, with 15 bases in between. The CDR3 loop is CASSLGGIGGYTF. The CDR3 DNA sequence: TGTGCCAGTAGTCTGGGAGGGATCGGAGGCTACACCTTC.